These 21 T cell receptor beta chains were sequenced from one sample in a study of T cells in Graves' hyperthyroidism and ophthalmopathy. Amplification targeted TCR beta CDR3 regions from RNA transcripts. HTBI primers were used for first-round RT-PCR of the TCR CDR3. TCRdb re-derived calls from the multiplex PCR reads in MiXCR, one entry per CDR3 protein. This table has about 360,000 distinct CDR3 sequences, roughly 13% appearing once. The sequenced sample was blood. These receptors were taken from a woman under 30 with Graves' hyperthyroidism.

Of note for this clonotype: A single base separates this from a much larger clone, so it may be a read error. CDR3 protein: CSATTGNYGHTF. CDR3 DNA: TGCAGTGCTACTACAGGGAACTATGGCCACACCTTC. The rearrangement joins TRBV20-1 to TRBJ1-2; weak D call: TRBD1 (6 bases). The CDR3 has 12 amino acids. CDR1 is DFQATT, CDR2 SNEGSKA, per germline (reference sequence).

V is TRBV3-1 and J is TRBJ1-3; D ambiguous. This CDR3 is built from 13 residues. Trimming pared 2 bases from V and 0 bases from J, leaving 2 bases between. The germline V gene encodes CDR1 LGHDT and CDR2 YNNKEL (reference sequence). CDR3 sequence reads: CASSQYSGNTIYF. CDR3 nucleotide sequence: TGTGCCAGCAGCCAATACTCTGGAAACACCATATATTTT.

There are a few counts of this clonotype. The V gene is TRBV20-1, the J gene TRBJ2-5; D gene ambiguous. The CDR3 covers 13 residues. Germline V gene sequence: CDR1 DFQATT, CDR2 SNEGSKA (reference sequence). V was trimmed by 0 bases and J by 2 bases, leaving 7 bases between them. The CDR3: CSARDPRQETQYF. In DNA form, the CDR3 reads TGCAGTGCTAGAGATCCCCGTCAAGAGACCCAGTACTTC.

The CDR3 here is CSARFFGLNRDEQFF. CDR3 nucleotide sequence: TGCAGTGCTAGATTCTTCGGGCTGAATCGGGATGAGCAGTTCTTC. The chain recombines TRBV20-1 with TRBJ2-1, with unresolved D. CDR1 and CDR2 (germline): DFQATT, SNEGSKA (reference sequence). Deletions cut 2 bases from V and 8 bases from J, with 19 bases between. The CDR3 length is 15 residues.

There are many counts of this clonotype. The rearrangement joins TRBV7-2 to TRBJ2-1; D is ambiguous. The CDR3 length is 13 residues. V dropped 5 bases and J dropped 10 bases, with 15 bases sitting between them. The V gene's germline CDR1 is SGHTA and CDR2 FQGNSA. The CDR3: CASSPRVWGEQFF. CDR3 coding DNA: TGTGCCAGCAGCCCTAGAGTCTGGGGAGAGCAGTTCTTC.

This clonotype was detected ten times or more. The chain joins TRBV6-1 to TRBJ1-6, with D unclear. CDR3 length equals 14 residues. V lost 5 bases and J lost 7, with 12 bases in between. Germline V gene sequence: CDR1 MNHNS, CDR2 SASEGT. In DNA, the CDR3 is TGTGCCAGCAGTTACGGGGATCAGAATTCACCCCTCCACTTT. This gives the protein CASSYGDQNSPLHF.

Details on this clonotype: Likely a read error: the CDR3 ends without its conserved phenylalanine or tryptophan. This chain uses TRBV27 with TRBJ1-1; no clear D gene. The CDR3 is 14 residues long. V was pared by 5 bases and J by 1 base, with 11 bases between. Germline CDR1 and CDR2: MNHEY and SMNVEV (reference sequence). The CDR3 spells CASSPTDGNTEAFL. CDR3 in DNA: TGTGCCAGCAGTCCCACCGACGGGAACACTGAAGCTTTCCTT.

This chain uses TRBV12-3 or TRBV12-4 with TRBJ1-5, with D tentatively TRBD1 (5 bases). Trimming pared 7 bases from V and 7 bases from J, leaving 14 bases between. CDR3 length equals 13 residues. In nucleotides, the CDR3 is TGTGCCAGCACCGTCGGGGGGTACCAGCCCCAGCATTTT. Translation gives CASTVGGYQPQHF.

In its sample, this clonotype was seen many times. As DNA, the CDR3 is TGTGCCAGCAGCTCCGCAACGGGTCCAGGGTACGAGCAGTACTTC. This codes for CASSSATGPGYEQYF. The chain combines TRBV7-2 with TRBJ2-7; a weak D match, TRBD1 (5 bases). This CDR3 has 15 residues. Germline V lookup: CDR1 SGHTA, CDR2 FQGNSA. The V gene lost 4 bases and the J gene lost 4 bases, with 17 bases spanning the gap.

V and J are TRBV29-1 and TRBJ2-2; TRBD2 agrees at 9 bases. The CDR3 runs to 15 residues. The ends lost 7 bases at V and 1 base at J; junction bases unmatched: 7. CDR1 is SQVTM and CDR2 is ANQGSEA in the germline V gene. The CDR3 spells CSARGSGRNTGELFF. DNA for the CDR3: TGCAGCGCCCGGGGTAGCGGGAGGAACACCGGGGAGCTGTTTTTT.

This clonotype appeared many times. The V call is TRBV5-1, the J call TRBJ2-1, with D possibly being TRBD1 or TRBD2 (5 bases each). V was clipped by 3 bases and J by 4 bases, with 14 bases between them. Germline CDR1 reads SGHRS; CDR2 reads YFSETQ. There are 15 residues in the CDR3. As DNA, the CDR3 is TGCGCCAGCAGCTCGGGACCCCACCTATACAATGAGCAGTTCTTC. Its protein product is CASSSGPHLYNEQFF. Based on the CDR3 plus reference TRBV5-1 and TRBJ2-1, the full variable domain is KAGVTQTPRYLIKTRGQQVTLSCSPISGHRSVSWYQQTPGQGLQFLFEYFSETQRNKGNFPGRFSGRQFSNSRSEMNVSTLELGDSALYLCASSSGPHLYNEQFFGPGTRLTVL.

This clonotype showed up just a few times. The chain links TRBV7-9 to TRBJ2-2; D perhaps matches TRBD2 (6 bases). Germline values: CDR1 SEHNR, CDR2 FQNEAQ (reference sequence). The CDR3 runs to 14 residues. The germline V and J ends were trimmed by 7 bases and 4 bases, with 13 bases remaining between them. The CDR3 spells CASTTSTITGELFF. The CDR3 nucleotides read TGTGCCAGCACGACTAGTACTATCACCGGGGAGCTGTTTTTT.

Only a few counts were recorded for this clonotype. The chain recombines TRBV3-1 with TRBJ1-6; 9 bases agree with TRBD1. The junction had 16 bases not matched to a gene; V was cut back by 3 bases and J by 7 bases. The germline gives CDR1 LGHDT, CDR2 YNNKEL (reference sequence). The CDR3 contains 19 residues. The CDR3 DNA follows: TGTGCCAGCAGCCACCCCCTGCGGGACAGGGTCCCTATGAATTCACCCCTCCACTTT. This gives the protein CASSHPLRDRVPMNSPLHF.

This clonotype was picked up many times. CDR3 nucleotide sequence: TGTGCCAGCAGCTTTCGACTAGCGGGAGAAGTCGGAGAGACCCAGTACTTC. As protein: CASSFRLAGEVGETQYF. The chain links TRBV7-8 to TRBJ2-5, with TRBD2 identical over 12 bases. This CDR3 is 17 amino acids long. V lost 3 bases to trimming and J lost 4 bases; unmatched junction nucleotides: 9. Germline V gene sequence: CDR1 SGHVS, CDR2 FQNEAQ.

The rearrangement joins TRBV5-5 to TRBJ2-1; 10 nucleotides align to TRBD1. The CDR3 is 18 amino acids. J lost 8 bases, V lost 4 bases, and 18 bases had no gene match. The V gene's germline CDR1 is SGHKS and CDR2 YYEKEE (reference sequence). CDR3 DNA sequence: TGTGCCAGCAGCCGACGCCCGGACAGGGGGTCCGGGGGTCATGAGCAGTTCTTC. Its translation: CASSRRPDRGSGGHEQFF.

In this sample, this clonotype turned up a few times. The V call is TRBV9, the J call TRBJ1-2, with D perhaps matching TRBD1 (5 bases). CDR1 and CDR2 from the germline V gene are SGDLS and YYNGEE. The CDR3 totals 14 residues. The V and J ends lost 4 bases and 3 bases respectively, with 13 bases between them. The CDR3 sequence: CASSPQTAYYGYTF. The DNA for the CDR3 is TGTGCCAGCAGCCCCCAGACAGCCTACTATGGCTACACCTTC.

This sequence joins TRBV10-3 and TRBJ2-3; 14 bases agree with TRBD2. The CDR3 has 20 residues. In germline, CDR1 is ENHRY, CDR2 SYGVKD. V dropped 6 bases and J dropped 0; count of bases not matched to a gene: 14. The CDR3 nucleotides read TGTGCCATCAGCGGACTAGCGGGGGGATCTAAGTACTCTAGCACAGATACGCAGTATTTT. Protein: CAISGLAGGSKYSSTDTQYF.

The chain employs TRBV20-1 and TRBJ2-6; D is unclear. This CDR3 comprises 16 residues. CDR1 and CDR2 (germline): DFQATT, SNEGSKA (reference sequence). The germline V and J ends were trimmed by 0 bases and 4 bases, with 13 bases remaining between them. This chain's CDR3 is CSARDTVGWGANVLTF. The CDR3 region has the DNA TGCAGTGCTAGAGATACGGTGGGTTGGGGGGCCAACGTCCTGACTTTC.

The rearrangement uses TRBV19 and TRBJ2-3; D is undetermined. Germline values: CDR1 LNHDA, CDR2 SQIVND (reference sequence). This CDR3 has 16 residues. The ends were cut back, 4 bases at V and 4 bases at J, with 18 bases in the middle. CDR3 nucleotides: TGTGCCAGTAGTAAAGTGGGTTTGGGATACGCAGATACGCAGTATTTT. This translates into CASSKVGLGYADTQYF.

The table lists this clonotype with many counts. This chain joins TRBV2 and TRBJ1-5, with D perhaps matching TRBD1 (5 bases). The CDR3 loop spans 15 amino acids. The V gene lost 6 bases and the J gene lost 3 bases, with 15 bases spanning the gap. Germline V gives CDR1 SNHLY, CDR2 FYNNEI. The CDR3 nucleotides are TGTGCCAGCAGGGGGGAGGGATCTTCCAATCAGCCCCAGCATTTT. Residues: CASRGEGSSNQPQHF. Drawing the rest from reference TRBV2 and TRBJ1-5, the complete variable domain is EPEVTQTPSHQVTQMGQEVILRCVPISNHLYFYWYRQILGQKVEFLVSFYNNEISEKSEIFDDQFSVERPDGSNFTLKIRSTKLEDSAMYFCASRGEGSSNQPQHFGDGTRLSIL.

V and J are TRBV9 and TRBJ1-1, with D unclear. V lost 0 bases and J lost 1, with 7 bases in between. Per the germline V gene, CDR1 is SGDLS and CDR2 is YYNGEE. The CDR3 consists of 14 residues. This CDR3 is CASSVGVANTEAFF. In nucleotides, the CDR3 is TGTGCCAGCAGCGTAGGGGTTGCGAACACTGAAGCTTTCTTT. The full variable domain, its missing parts supplied by reference TRBV9 and TRBJ1-1, is DSGVTQTPKHLITATGQRVTLRCSPRSGDLSVYWYQQSLDQGLQFLIQYYNGEERAKGNILERFSAQQFPDLHSELNLSSLELGDSALYFCASSVGVANTEAFFGQGTRLTVV.